This entry features one T cell receptor beta chain sequence. This sample was taken from a study of blood T cell repertoires in COVID-19. The protocol was immunoSEQ multiplex PCR, while the TCRdb copy is restricted to in-frame clones and leaves out a portion. The table includes just over 300,000 clones, 87% detected once. The CDR3 is made up of 15 amino acids. The junction had 9 bases not matched to a gene; V was cut back by 4 bases and J by 6 bases. CDR1 is LGHNA, CDR2 YSLEER, per germline. Sample: peripheral blood. The chain uses TRBV4-3 and TRBJ2-7; 10 nucleotides line up with TRBD1. The TCR originated in a man aged 18-30 years with active or convalescent COVID-19. CDR3: CASSPDGTGVAEQYF. In nucleotides, the CDR3 is TGCGCCAGCAGCCCCGATGGGACAGGGGTTGCCGAGCAGTACTTC.